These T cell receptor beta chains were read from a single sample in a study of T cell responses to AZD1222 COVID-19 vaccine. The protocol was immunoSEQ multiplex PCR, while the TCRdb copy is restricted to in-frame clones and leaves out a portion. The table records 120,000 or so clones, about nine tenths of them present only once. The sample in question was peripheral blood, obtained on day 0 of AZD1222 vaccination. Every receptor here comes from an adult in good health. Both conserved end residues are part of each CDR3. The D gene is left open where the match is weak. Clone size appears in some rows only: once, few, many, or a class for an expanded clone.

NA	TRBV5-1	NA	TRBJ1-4	CASSLIGGINEKLFF	TGCGCCAGCAGCTTGATCGGCGGGATTAATGAAAAACTGTTTTTT
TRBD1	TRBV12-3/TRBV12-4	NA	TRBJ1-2	CASSLEQGEGYTF	TGTGCCAGCAGTTTAGAACAGGGGGAAGGCTACACCTTC
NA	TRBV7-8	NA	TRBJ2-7	CASSDRGAYEQYF	TGTGCCAGCAGCGACCGCGGGGCGTACGAGCAGTACTTC
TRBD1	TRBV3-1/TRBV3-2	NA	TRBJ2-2	CASSLRGQGSTGELFF	TGTGCCAGCAGCCTCCGAGGACAGGGGAGCACCGGGGAGCTGTTTTTT
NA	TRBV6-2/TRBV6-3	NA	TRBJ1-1	CASSYILGSQFMNTEAFF	TGTGCCAGCAGTTATATACTTGGCAGTCAATTCATGAACACTGAAGCTTTCTTT
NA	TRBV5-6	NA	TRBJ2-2	CASSGFGGELFF	TGTGCCAGCAGCGGGTTTGGCGGGGAGCTGTTTTTT
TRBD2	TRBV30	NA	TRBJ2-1	CAWSSGRGYNEQFF	TGTGCCTGGAGTAGCGGGAGGGGGTACAATGAGCAGTTCTTC
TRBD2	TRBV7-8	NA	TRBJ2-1	CASSPWTSGSGELF	TGTGCCAGCAGCCCATGGACTAGCGGGAGTGGGGAACTCTTC
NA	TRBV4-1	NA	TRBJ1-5	CASSQYPGPSNQPQHF	TGCGCCAGCAGCCAATACCCGGGGCCAAGCAATCAGCCCCAGCATTTT
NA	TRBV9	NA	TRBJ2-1	CASRPPGRGAGDSEQFF	TGTGCCAGCAGACCCCCTGGGAGGGGGGCTGGGGACAGTGAGCAGTTCTTC
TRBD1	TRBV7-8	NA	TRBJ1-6	CASSLPGQGNSPLHF	TGTGCCAGCAGCCTTCCGGGACAGGGAAATTCACCCCTCCACTTT
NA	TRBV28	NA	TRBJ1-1	CASRNRAAGTEAFF	TGTGCCAGCCGAAACAGGGCCGCGGGCACTGAAGCTTTCTTT
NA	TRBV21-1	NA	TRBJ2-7	CASSKAPGQGIHEQYF	TGTGCCAGCAGCAAAGCGCCGGGACAGGGCATCCACGAGCAGTACTTC
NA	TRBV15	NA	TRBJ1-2	CATSPSRGDGYTF	TGTGCCACCAGCCCCAGCAGGGGCGATGGCTACACCTTC
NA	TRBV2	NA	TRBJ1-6	CASSTNNSPLHF	TGTGCCAGCAGTACAAATAATTCACCCCTCCACTTT
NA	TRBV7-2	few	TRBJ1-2	CASSLGTYGYTF	TGTGCCAGCAGCTTGGGGACATATGGCTACACCTTC
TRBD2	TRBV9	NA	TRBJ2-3	CASSVSIAGSDTQYF	TGTGCCAGCAGCGTCAGCATAGCGGGATCAGATACGCAGTATTTT
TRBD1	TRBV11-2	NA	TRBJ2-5	CASSAYRGPETQYF	TGTGCCAGCAGCGCATACAGGGGGCCGGAGACCCAGTACTTC
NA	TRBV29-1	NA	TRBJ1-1	CSVGYLGRSHTEAFF	TGCAGCGTCGGTTATCTGGGCAGGAGCCACACTGAAGCTTTCTTT
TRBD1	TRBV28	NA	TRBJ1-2	CASSPGQGGYGYTF	TGTGCCAGCAGCCCCGGCCAGGGGGGCTATGGCTACACCTTC
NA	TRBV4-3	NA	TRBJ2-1	CASSSGTQRGNEQFF	TGCGCCAGCAGCTCCGGAACCCAGCGAGGCAATGAGCAGTTCTTC
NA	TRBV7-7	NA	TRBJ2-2	CASSLAFPKGTGELFF	TGTGCTAGCAGCTTAGCGTTCCCAAAGGGGACCGGGGAGCTGTTTTTT
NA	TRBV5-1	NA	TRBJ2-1	CASSLGTGSEQFF	TGCGCCAGCAGCTTGGGTACAGGATCTGAGCAGTTCTTC
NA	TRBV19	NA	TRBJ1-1	CASTGSGGTEAFF	TGTGCCAGTACCGGGAGCGGGGGGACTGAAGCTTTCTTT
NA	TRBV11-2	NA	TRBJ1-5	CASSLFQLQPQHF	TGTGCCAGCAGCTTGTTCCAGCTTCAGCCCCAGCATTTT
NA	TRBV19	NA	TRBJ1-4	CASSPRTASNEKLFF	TGTGCCAGTAGTCCGCGGACAGCCTCTAATGAAAAACTGTTTTTT
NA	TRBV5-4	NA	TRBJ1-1	CASSLGSPMNTEAFF	TGTGCCAGCAGCTTAGGAAGCCCTATGAACACTGAAGCTTTCTTT
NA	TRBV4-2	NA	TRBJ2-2	CASSQAFGELFF	TGTGCCAGCAGCCAAGCGTTCGGGGAGCTGTTTTTT
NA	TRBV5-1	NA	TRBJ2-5	CASSLRPELARGTQYF	TGCGCCAGCAGCTTAAGGCCTGAACTAGCCCGAGGGACCCAGTACTTC
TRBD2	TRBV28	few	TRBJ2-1	CASTLRTSGYNEQFF	TGTGCCAGCACCCTACGGACTAGCGGTTACAATGAGCAGTTCTTC
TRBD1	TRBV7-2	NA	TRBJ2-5	CASSSGTGRRETQYF	TGTGCCAGCAGCTCCGGGACAGGGCGACGAGAGACCCAGTACTTC
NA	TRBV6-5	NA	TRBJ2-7	CASSYVGESEQYF	TGTGCCAGCAGTTACGTGGGAGAGAGCGAGCAGTACTTC
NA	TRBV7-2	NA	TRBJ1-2	CASRSNGYTF	TGTGCCAGCCGTTCTAATGGCTACACCTTC
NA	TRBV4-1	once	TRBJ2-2	CASSPNRADTGELFF	TGCGCCAGCAGTCCTAACAGGGCCGACACCGGGGAGCTGTTTTTT
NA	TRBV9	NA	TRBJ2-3	CASSVGNPVDTQYF	TGTGCCAGCAGCGTAGGGAACCCAGTAGATACGCAGTATTTT
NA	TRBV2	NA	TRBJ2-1	CASIALTYNEQFF	TGTGCCAGCATTGCGCTAACCTACAATGAGCAGTTCTTC
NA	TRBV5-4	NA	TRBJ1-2	CASSYEWAGGDGYTF	TGTGCCAGCAGCTACGAATGGGCAGGCGGGGATGGCTACACCTTC
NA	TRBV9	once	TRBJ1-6	CASSVDGHNSPLHF	TGTGCCAGCAGCGTAGATGGGCACAATTCACCCCTCCACTTT
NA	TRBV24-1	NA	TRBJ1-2	CATSDGNRAVNGYTF	TGTGCCACCAGTGATGGGAACCGGGCCGTAAATGGCTACACCTTC
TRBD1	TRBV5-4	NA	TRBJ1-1	CASSQDRGTWTEAFF	TGTGCCAGCAGCCAAGACAGGGGAACTTGGACTGAAGCTTTCTTT
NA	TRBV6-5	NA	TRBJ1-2	CASRGYYGYTF	TGTGCCAGCCGAGGGTACTATGGCTACACCTTC
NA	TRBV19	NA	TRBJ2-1	CASSIRGLIDNEQFF	TGTGCCAGTAGCATTAGGGGGTTAATCGACAATGAGCAGTTCTTC
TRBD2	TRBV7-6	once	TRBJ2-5	CASSHRLAGGLEETQYF	TGTGCCAGCAGCCACCGACTAGCGGGAGGCCTCGAAGAGACCCAGTACTTC
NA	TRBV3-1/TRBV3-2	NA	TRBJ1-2	CASSQGGVNDYGYTF	TGTGCCAGCAGCCAAGGCGGGGTAAACGACTATGGCTACACCTTC
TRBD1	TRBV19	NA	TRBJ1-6	CASSIVRQGAYNSPLHF	TGTGCCAGTAGTATAGTCCGACAGGGTGCCTATAATTCACCCCTCCACTTT
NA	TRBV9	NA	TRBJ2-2	CASQTDPRDTGELFF	TGTGCCAGTCAGACAGACCCTCGGGACACCGGGGAGCTGTTTTTT
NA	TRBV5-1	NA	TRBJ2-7	CASSHGDTGSYEQYF	TGCGCCAGCAGCCACGGGGACACTGGCTCCTACGAGCAGTACTTC
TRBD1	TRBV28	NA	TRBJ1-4	CASTDRGAKLFF	TGTGCCAGCACGGACAGGGGGGCAAAACTGTTTTTT
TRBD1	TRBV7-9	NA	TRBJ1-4	CASSPDRDREKLFF	TGTGCCAGCAGCCCGGACAGGGATCGGGAAAAACTGTTTTTT
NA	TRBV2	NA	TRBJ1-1	CASGYNPNTEAFF	TGTGCCAGCGGTTATAATCCGAACACTGAAGCTTTCTTT
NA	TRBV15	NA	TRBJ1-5	CATSRDRNGQYSNQPQHF	TGTGCCACCAGCAGAGATCGAAATGGACAGTATAGCAATCAGCCCCAGCATTTT
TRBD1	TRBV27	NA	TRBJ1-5	CASGYRDRGRMGNQPQHF	TGTGCCAGCGGATACCGGGACAGGGGGCGGATGGGCAATCAGCCCCAGCATTTT
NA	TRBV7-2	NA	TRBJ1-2	CASSLDRRVYGYTF	TGTGCCAGCAGCTTAGACCGCCGAGTCTATGGCTACACCTTC
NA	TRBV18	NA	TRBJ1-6	CASSPMQYNSPLHF	TGTGCCAGCTCACCGATGCAGTATAATTCACCCCTCCACTTT
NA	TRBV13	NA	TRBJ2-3	CASSFPSGSGLTDTQYF	TGTGCCAGCAGCTTCCCCTCGGGTAGCGGACTCACAGATACGCAGTATTTT
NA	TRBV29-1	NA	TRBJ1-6	CSVEFEVRNSPLHF	TGCAGCGTTGAGTTCGAGGTAAGGAATTCACCCCTCCACTTT
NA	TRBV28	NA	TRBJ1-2	CASSSSHYGYTF	TGTGCCAGCAGCTCCAGTCACTATGGCTACACCTTC
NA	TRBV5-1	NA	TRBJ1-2	CASSQAGNYGYTF	TGCGCCAGCAGCCAGGCAGGGAACTATGGCTACACCTTC